This section outlines one T cell receptor beta chain sequence together with its context. Its antigen is currently unknown. This record belongs to a study of blood T cells in healthy people across ages. Study-level background: T cells yielded about one barcoded beta molecule per two cells through template switching. Broader study findings: Unsorted PBMCs prevented conclusive naive versus antigen-experienced comparison.

Next came a second PCR, run for 7 to 11 cycles, which used a sample-barcoded 5' primer along with a J-beta primer mix. TCRdb passed the 5' RACE reads through MiXCR, listing each CDR3 protein once. The sample records some 670,000 distinct CDR3 sequences, roughly half being singletons. The CDR3 has 16 residues. The germline V gene encodes CDR1 SQVTM and CDR2 ANQGSEA. With V trimmed by 7 bases and J by 2 bases, 14 bases remained unmatched. The chain employs TRBV29-1 and TRBJ2-3; 8 positions agree with TRBD2. The sample was blood. This sequence was found in an elderly woman in good health. The CDR3 spells CSGRGRGGLNTDTQYF. CDR3 in DNA: TGCAGCGGGCGGGGCCGGGGGGGGCTAAACACAGATACGCAGTATTTT.